This passage covers 16 T cell receptor beta chains from one sample sequenced in a study of shared clonotypes between healthy human individuals (dated by TCRdb to the early 2020s). The library was produced with the immunoSEQ multiplex PCR assay. The table comes from immuneACCESS by way of TCRdb, which keeps in-frame sequences with V and J called. Part of the clones is missing from these tables; in studies checked, under half for an unresolved V gene and the rest for unknown reasons. In this sample the table shows approximately 720,000 clones, 60% to 80% of which occur a single time. The ten largest clonotypes hold approximately 1.8% of the sample. Sequenced sample: memory CD4+ T cells sorted from blood. The cell subset or site label, as the study defines it: CD45RA-negative fraction. The receptors shown here come from a woman between 25 and 40 years old in good health.

V usage is TRBV6-4 and J usage is TRBJ2-3; D unclear. The V gene's germline CDR1 is MRHNA and CDR2 SNTAGT. The CDR3 runs 16 residues. Trimming removed 7 bases from V and 2 bases from J, with 19 bases in between. CDR3 loop: CASTSEGIPDTDTQYF. DNA for the CDR3: TGTGCCAGCACGTCTGAAGGAATCCCCGACACAGATACGCAGTATTTT.

This rearrangement joins TRBV29-1 to TRBJ2-7; D ambiguous. Trimming removed 4 bases at V and 5 bases at J, with 12 bases between. Germline-derived CDR1 and CDR2 are SQVTM and ANQGSEA. This CDR3 region has 12 residues. The CDR3 region is CSVGVKHNEQYF. In nucleotides, the CDR3 is TGCAGCGTTGGGGTCAAACATAACGAGCAGTACTTC.

The V call is TRBV5-1, the J call TRBJ2-2; TRBD1 is a possible D gene (6 bases). This CDR3 is built from 17 residues. Trimming shortened V by 0 bases and J by 6 bases, and 18 bases separated the two germline ends. CDR1 is SGHRS and CDR2 is YFSETQ in the germline V gene. CDR3 bases: TGCGCCAGCAGCTTGGAGATGACAGGTCGTATTCCCGGGGAGCTGTTTTTT. Its translation is CASSLEMTGRIPGELFF. Drawing the rest from reference TRBV5-1 and TRBJ2-2, the complete variable domain is KAGVTQTPRYLIKTRGQQVTLSCSPISGHRSVSWYQQTPGQGLQFLFEYFSETQRNKGNFPGRFSGRQFSNSRSEMNVSTLELGDSALYLCASSLEMTGRIPGELFFGEGSRLTVL.

The chain carries TRBV18 and TRBJ1-3; TRBD1 is a possible D gene (5 bases). The CDR3 contains 16 residues. Germline CDR1 KGHSH, CDR2 LQKENI. Trimming left V 2 bases short and J 0 bases short, with 11 bases between. CDR3 sequence: CASSPTDRASGNTIYF. The CDR3 nucleotides are TGTGCCAGCTCACCAACAGACAGAGCCTCTGGAAACACCATATATTTT.

Remarks on this clone: With a much larger clone just one base away, this may be a read error. This chain joins TRBV7-9 and TRBJ1-3; possible D gene TRBD1, 5 bases. V was pared by 4 bases and J by 3 bases, with 7 bases between. The CDR3 loop spans 13 amino acids. The germline gives CDR1 SEHNR, CDR2 FQNEAQ (reference sequence). The CDR3 here is CASSSDIGNTIYF. CDR3 sequence (DNA): TGTGCCAGCAGCTCGGACATTGGAAACACCATATATTTT.

This clone has more than one count but fewer than ten. The rearrangement links TRBV6-1 to TRBJ1-1; TRBD1 matches at 9 bases. The CDR3 is 13 amino acids. Germline CDR1 MNHNS, CDR2 SASEGT. Trimming took 8 bases from V and 4 from J; bases not matched to a gene: 5. The CDR3 region is CASCRDRVTEAFF. The DNA of the CDR3 is TGTGCCAGCTGCCGGGACAGGGTCACTGAAGCTTTCTTT.

The chain recombines TRBV25-1 with TRBJ2-1; no definite D call. V shed 6 bases and J shed 7 bases, with 10 bases lying between them. CDR1 is MGHDK and CDR2 is SYGVNS in the germline V gene. This CDR3 comprises 12 residues. CDR3 bases: TGTGCCAGCAGCCAAACAAGGAATGAGCAGTTCTTC. This codes for CASSQTRNEQFF.

This clone appeared many times. V usage is TRBV15 and J usage is TRBJ1-2, with a tentative D call TRBD1 (5 bases). Deletions cut 0 bases from V and 4 bases from J, with 9 bases between. There are 14 residues in the CDR3. Germline V gives CDR1 LNHNV, CDR2 YYDKDF (reference sequence). The DNA of the CDR3 is TGTGCCACCAGCAGAGATCAGGGTACCTATGGCTACACCTTC. Protein sequence: CATSRDQGTYGYTF.

The chain links TRBV11-2 to TRBJ2-5; D ambiguous. The CDR3 runs to 14 residues. Trimming pared 3 bases from V and 1 base from J, leaving 9 bases between. Per the germline V gene, CDR1 is SGHAT and CDR2 is FQNNGV. The CDR3 DNA follows: TGTGCCAGCAGCTTTGGGTGGGTCCAAGAGACCCAGTACTTC. Translating it yields CASSFGWVQETQYF.

The J gene is TRBJ1-1, the V gene TRBV7-9; D remains ambiguous. Germline CDR1 is SEHNR and CDR2 is FQNEAQ (reference sequence). CDR3 length: 14 residues. V lost 4 bases and J 1 base, leaving 10 bases between the germline ends. The CDR3 is CASSSRGKNTEAFF. CDR3 bases: TGTGCCAGCAGCTCCCGTGGCAAGAACACTGAAGCTTTCTTT.

The gene calls are TRBV4-2 and TRBJ1-1, with 9 positions matching TRBD1. The CDR3 has 16 amino acids. J gave up 0 bases and V 3 bases, and 5 bases lay outside the gene matches. CDR1 is LGHNA, CDR2 YNFKEQ, per germline. This chain's CDR3 is CASSHGQGRMNTEAFF. For the CDR3, the DNA is TGTGCCAGCAGCCACGGACAGGGGAGAATGAACACTGAAGCTTTCTTT.

The chain combines TRBV6-5 with TRBJ1-4; D call uncertain. V was shortened by 4 bases and J by 4 bases, with 16 bases between the two germline ends. Germline values: CDR1 MNHEY, CDR2 SVGAGI. This CDR3 has 16 amino acids. CDR3 DNA sequence: TGTGCCAGCAGTTGGGGATACAACCGCATTAATGAAAAACTGTTTTTT. The encoded protein is CASSWGYNRINEKLFF.

The genes are TRBV7-6 and TRBJ2-5; 7 nucleotides align to TRBD2. Trimming cost V 6 bases and J 4 bases; bases outside gene matches: 8. In germline, CDR1 is SGHVS, CDR2 FNYEAQ. The CDR3 covers 14 residues. The chain's CDR3 is CASSRSGIRETQYF. The CDR3 DNA reads as TGTGCCAGCAGTAGAAGCGGGATACGAGAGACCCAGTACTTC.

This rearrangement joins TRBV5-1 to TRBJ2-1; 7 bases are a match to TRBD1. Germline V CDR1 and CDR2: SGHRS, YFSETQ. The CDR3 runs to 15 residues. Trimming at V came to 4 bases and at J to 1 base, leaving 5 bases not matched to a gene. CDR3 DNA sequence: TGCGCCAGCAGCCGGGACAGTCAGTCCTACAATGAGCAGTTCTTC. This translates into CASSRDSQSYNEQFF. Together with reference TRBV5-1 and TRBJ2-1, the CDR3 gives the full variable domain: KAGVTQTPRYLIKTRGQQVTLSCSPISGHRSVSWYQQTPGQGLQFLFEYFSETQRNKGNFPGRFSGRQFSNSRSEMNVSTLELGDSALYLCASSRDSQSYNEQFFGPGTRLTVL.

As to this clone: At the DNA level, this CDR3 is encoded by other sequences in the same sample as well. The V and J genes are TRBV18 and TRBJ2-7, with D tentatively TRBD1 (6 bases). Germline V CDR1 and CDR2: KGHSH, LQKENI. The V end was cut by 3 bases, the J end by 6 bases, with 12 bases between. The CDR3 loop spans 13 amino acids. The CDR3 here is CASSPRTGREQYF. DNA of the CDR3: TGTGCCAGCTCACCTAGAACAGGGCGCGAGCAGTACTTC. Using reference TRBV18 and TRBJ2-7 for the parts outside the CDR3, the full variable domain is NAGVMQNPRHLVRRRGQEARLRCSPMKGHSHVYWYRQLPEEGLKFMVYLQKENIIDESGMPKERFSAEFPKEGPSILRIQQVVRGDSAAYFCASSPRTGREQYFGPGTRLTVT.

The rearrangement joins TRBV25-1 to TRBJ2-5; D might be TRBD1 or TRBD2, each matching 5 bases. Between the trimmed V and J ends, which lost 2 bases and 5 bases, there was a span of 15 bases. Germline assignment: CDR1 MGHDK and CDR2 SYGVNS. The CDR3 has 15 amino acids. The CDR3 loop reads CASSEGTRSGETQYF. The CDR3 DNA is TGTGCCAGCAGTGAAGGGACCCGATCGGGTGAGACCCAGTACTTC. Drawing the rest from reference TRBV25-1 and TRBJ2-5, the complete variable domain is EADIYQTPRYLVIGTGKKITLECSQTMGHDKMYWYQQDPGMELHLIHYSYGVNSTEKGDLSSESTVSRIRTEHFPLTLESARPSHTSQYLCASSEGTRSGETQYFGPGTRLLVL.